A selection of T cell receptor beta chains follows, all from one sample in a study of cytomegalovirus exposure and HLA in healthy donors. Here immunoSEQ multiplex PCR was the method, and the copy in TCRdb shows in-frame clones only, minus some. The sample carries approximately 150,000 clones, 80% recorded once. The specimen sequenced was PBMCs. Receptors originate from a woman under 40 in good health and CMV-seronegative. CDR3s leave out the opening cysteine and the closing phenylalanine or tryptophan.

>11|TRBJ2-7|TRBV2
ASRNDRIYEQY
>12|TRBJ2-3|TRBV14
ASSQDQGRDTQY
>12|TRBJ1-4|TRBV7-2
ASSLVGRGNGVF
>12|TRBJ1-1|TRBV28
ASTNDRMNTEAF
>12|TRBJ1-2|TRBV7-2
ASSSPDRGGGYT
>13|TRBJ2-3|TRBV7-3
ASSSHPGSTDTQY
>10|TRBJ1-1|TRBV30
AWDRVNTEAF
>13|TRBJ2-3|TRBV15
ATSRDGTNPDTQY
>11|TRBJ2-1|TRBV5-6
ASNLLAGGSVF
>12|TRBJ2-3|TRBV7-2
ASSLSPGTDTQY
>13|TRBJ2-7|TRBV5-6
ASSRISLLPYEQY
>16|TRBJ2-7|TRBV28
ASSLGAAIGTFSYEQY
>13|TRBJ2-3|TRBV9
ASSVLGGYTDTQY
>14|TRBJ2-3|TRBV9
ASSLRMRGGTDTQY
>11|TRBJ2-7|TRBV29-1
SVEFWGLGEQY
>13|TRBJ2-2|TRBV2
ASSESSERTGELF
>14|TRBJ2-7|TRBV7-8
ASSTTGGRLAYEQY
>13|TRBJ1-5|TRBV9
ASSVGGGGNQPQH
>15|TRBJ2-7|TRBV5-1
ASRDDRQGPSSYEQY
>12|TRBJ2-3|TRBV18
ASSPQRNTDTQY
>13|TRBJ1-5|TRBV19
ASSVYRAGDQPQH
>13|TRBJ2-7|TRBV27
ASRASPRSSYEQY
>13|TRBJ2-7|TRBV28
ATNRLLDRAYEQY
>12|TRBJ1-1|TRBV13
ASSLDRGRTEAF
>12|TRBJ2-7|TRBV6-1
ASSGTGAYYEQY
>11|TRBJ1-2|TRBV6-5
ASSYGTSFGYT
>13|TRBJ2-1|TRBV6-1
ASGPGQGLYNEQF
>12|NA|TRBV2
ASLVLGGAYEQY
>13|TRBJ2-1|TRBV5-5
ASSSGGSRHNEQF
>11|TRBJ2-7|TRBV6-1
ASSDSRDYEQY
>15|TRBJ2-3|TRBV6-1
ASSAGLAGGFTDTQY
>14|TRBJ1-5|TRBV27
ASSLSTGNFNQPQH
>13|NA|TRBV7-2
ASRSAGTSGYEQY
>13|TRBJ2-7|TRBV30
AWSYRTGGSYEQY
>13|TRBJ2-1|TRBV11-1
ASSPGGSGGDEQF
>13|TRBJ2-2|TRBV4-1
ASSQGGMNTGELF
>15|TRBJ2-2|TRBV27
ASSLYPGVANTGELF